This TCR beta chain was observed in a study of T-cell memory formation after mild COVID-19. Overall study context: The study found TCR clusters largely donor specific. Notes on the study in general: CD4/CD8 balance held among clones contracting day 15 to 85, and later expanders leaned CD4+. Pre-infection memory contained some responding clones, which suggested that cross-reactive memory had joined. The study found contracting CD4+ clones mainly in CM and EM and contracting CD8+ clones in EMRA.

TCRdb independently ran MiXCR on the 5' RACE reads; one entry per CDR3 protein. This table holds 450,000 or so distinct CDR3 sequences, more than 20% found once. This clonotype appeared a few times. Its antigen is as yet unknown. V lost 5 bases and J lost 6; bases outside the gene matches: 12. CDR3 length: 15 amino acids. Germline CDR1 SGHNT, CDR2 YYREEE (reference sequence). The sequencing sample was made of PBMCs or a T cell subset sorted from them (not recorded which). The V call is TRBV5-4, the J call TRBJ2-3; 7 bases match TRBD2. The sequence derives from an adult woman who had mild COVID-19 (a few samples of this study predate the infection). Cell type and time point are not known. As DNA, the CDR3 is TGTGCCAGCAGTGGTCGGGAGGTCTATACGGATACGCAGTATTTT. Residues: CASSGREVYTDTQYF.